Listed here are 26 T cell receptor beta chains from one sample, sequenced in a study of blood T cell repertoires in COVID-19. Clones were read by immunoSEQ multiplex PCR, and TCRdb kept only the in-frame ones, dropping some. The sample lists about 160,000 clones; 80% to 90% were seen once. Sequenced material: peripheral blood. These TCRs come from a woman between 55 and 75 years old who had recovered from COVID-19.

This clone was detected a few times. The CDR3, as DNA: TGTGCCAGCAGTGAAGCCGGGACAGCTAGCACAGATACGCAGTATTTT. It translates to CASSEAGTASTDTQYF. The rearrangement uses TRBV2 and TRBJ2-3, with 7 bases matching TRBD1. Germline trimming cut 0 bases from V and 0 bases from J; bases unmatched to any gene: 3. The CDR3 consists of 16 residues. CDR1 and CDR2 (germline): SNHLY, FYNNEI.

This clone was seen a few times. CDR3 nucleotide sequence: TGTGCCAGCAGTCCTCCTACGACAGGGATCTCCTACGAGCAGTACTTC. Amino acid sequence: CASSPPTTGISYEQYF. The V and J genes are TRBV3-1 (or the pseudogene TRBV3-2) and TRBJ2-7; 7 bases are a match to TRBD1. The V gene end was trimmed by 6 bases and the J gene end by 0 bases; junction bases not matched to a gene: 11. Germline-derived CDR1 and CDR2 are LGHDT and YNNKEL (reference sequence). The CDR3 totals 16 residues.

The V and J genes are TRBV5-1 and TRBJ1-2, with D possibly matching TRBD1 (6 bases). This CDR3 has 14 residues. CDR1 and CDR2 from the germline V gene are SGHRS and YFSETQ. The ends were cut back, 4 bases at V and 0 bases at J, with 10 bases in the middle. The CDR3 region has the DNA TGCGCCAGCAGCGCAGGGACAACTAACTATGGCTACACCTTC. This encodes CASSAGTTNYGYTF.

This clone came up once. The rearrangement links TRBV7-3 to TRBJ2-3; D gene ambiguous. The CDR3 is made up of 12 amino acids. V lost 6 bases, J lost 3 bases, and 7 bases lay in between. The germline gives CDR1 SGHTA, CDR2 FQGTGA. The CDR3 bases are TGTGCCAGCAGTTCCTCTACAGATACGCAGTATTTT. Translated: CASSSSTDTQYF.

The chain's CDR3 is CASSPDRVGTEAFF. The CDR3 nucleotides are TGTGCCAGCTCACCAGACAGGGTAGGGACTGAAGCTTTCTTT. This chain links TRBV18 with TRBJ1-1; 7 nucleotides match TRBD1. The CDR3 is made up of 14 amino acids. V trimming: 2 bases; J trimming: 5 bases; junction bases outside the gene matches: 5. In germline, CDR1 is KGHSH, CDR2 LQKENI.

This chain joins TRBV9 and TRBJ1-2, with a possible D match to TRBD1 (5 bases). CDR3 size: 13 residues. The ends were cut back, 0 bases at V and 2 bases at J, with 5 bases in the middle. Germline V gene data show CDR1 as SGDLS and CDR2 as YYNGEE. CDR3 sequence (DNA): TGTGCCAGCAGCGTAGCAGGGAACTATGGCTACACCTTC. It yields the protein CASSVAGNYGYTF.

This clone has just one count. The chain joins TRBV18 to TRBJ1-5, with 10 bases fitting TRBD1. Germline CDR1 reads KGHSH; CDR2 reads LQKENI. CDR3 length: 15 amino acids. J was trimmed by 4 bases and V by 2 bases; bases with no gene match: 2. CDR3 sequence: CASSPGTGVNQPQHF. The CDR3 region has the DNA TGTGCCAGCTCACCAGGGACAGGGGTAAATCAGCCCCAGCATTTT.

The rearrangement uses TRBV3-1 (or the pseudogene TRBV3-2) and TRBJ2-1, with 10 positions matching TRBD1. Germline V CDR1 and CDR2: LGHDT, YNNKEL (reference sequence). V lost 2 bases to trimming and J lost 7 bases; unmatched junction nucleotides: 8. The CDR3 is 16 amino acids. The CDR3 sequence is CASSQMGQGMGNEQFF. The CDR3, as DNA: TGTGCCAGCAGCCAAATGGGACAGGGGATGGGGAATGAGCAGTTCTTC.

Written as DNA, the CDR3 is TGCGCCAGCAGCTTGGTTAGGCTAGCGGGGAGCGATACGCAGTATTTT. It translates to CASSLVRLAGSDTQYF. The J gene is TRBJ2-3, the V gene TRBV5-1; the match to TRBD2 covers 9 bases. This CDR3 is built from 16 residues. Per germline, CDR1 SGHRS and CDR2 YFSETQ. V was pared by 0 bases and J by 6 bases, with 8 bases of the junction left unmatched.

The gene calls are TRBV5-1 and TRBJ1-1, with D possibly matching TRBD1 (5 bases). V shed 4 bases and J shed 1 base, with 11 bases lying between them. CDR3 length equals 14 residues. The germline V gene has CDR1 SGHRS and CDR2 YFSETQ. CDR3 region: CASSPWGGNTEAFF. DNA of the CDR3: TGCGCCAGCAGCCCTTGGGGCGGGAACACTGAAGCTTTCTTT.

In DNA form, the CDR3 reads TGTGCCAGCAGCCAGACAGGAAACTATGGCTACACCTTC. Translation: CASSQTGNYGYTF. The J gene is TRBJ1-2, the V gene TRBV3-1 (or the pseudogene TRBV3-2); D possibly corresponds to TRBD1 (6 bases). V lost 3 bases and J lost 2, with 7 bases in between. From germline, CDR1 is LGHDT and CDR2 YNNKEL (reference sequence). CDR3 length: 13 residues.

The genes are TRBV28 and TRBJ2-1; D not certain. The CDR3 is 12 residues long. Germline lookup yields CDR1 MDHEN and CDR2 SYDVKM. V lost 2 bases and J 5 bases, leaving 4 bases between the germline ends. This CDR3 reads CASSLADNEQFF. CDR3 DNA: TGTGCCAGCAGTTTAGCAGACAATGAGCAGTTCTTC. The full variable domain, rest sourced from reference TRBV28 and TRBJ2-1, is DVKVTQSSRYLVKRTGEKVFLECVQDMDHENMFWYRQDPGLGLRLIYFSYDVKMKEKGDIPEGYSVSREKKERFSLILESASTNQTSMYLCASSLADNEQFFGPGTRLTVL.

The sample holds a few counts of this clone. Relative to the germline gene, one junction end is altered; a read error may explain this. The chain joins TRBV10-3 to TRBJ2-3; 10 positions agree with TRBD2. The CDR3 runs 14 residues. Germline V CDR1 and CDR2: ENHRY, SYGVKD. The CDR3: CSIAPGLARDTQYF. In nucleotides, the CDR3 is TGTTCCATTGCACCGGGACTAGCGAGAGATACGCAGTATTTT.

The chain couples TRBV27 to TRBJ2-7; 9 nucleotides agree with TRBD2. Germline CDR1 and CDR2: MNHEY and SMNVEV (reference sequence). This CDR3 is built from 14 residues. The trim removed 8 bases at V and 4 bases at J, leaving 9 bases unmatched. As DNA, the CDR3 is TGTGCCAGCCGGCTAGCGGGGCCCGTGTACGAGCAGTACTTC. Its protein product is CASRLAGPVYEQYF.

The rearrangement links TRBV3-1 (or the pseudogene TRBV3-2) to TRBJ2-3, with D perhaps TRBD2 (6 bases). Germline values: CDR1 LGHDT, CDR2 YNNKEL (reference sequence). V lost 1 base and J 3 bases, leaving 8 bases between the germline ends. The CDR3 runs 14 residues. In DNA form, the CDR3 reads TGTGCCAGCAGCCAAGGTAGCGGTACAGATACGCAGTATTTT. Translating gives CASSQGSGTDTQYF.

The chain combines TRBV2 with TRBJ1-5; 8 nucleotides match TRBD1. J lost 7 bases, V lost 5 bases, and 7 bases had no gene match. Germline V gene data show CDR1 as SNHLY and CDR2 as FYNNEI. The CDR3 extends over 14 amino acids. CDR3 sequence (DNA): TGTGCCAGCAGTCCTGACAGGGGCCGGCAGCCCCAGCATTTT. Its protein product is CASSPDRGRQPQHF.

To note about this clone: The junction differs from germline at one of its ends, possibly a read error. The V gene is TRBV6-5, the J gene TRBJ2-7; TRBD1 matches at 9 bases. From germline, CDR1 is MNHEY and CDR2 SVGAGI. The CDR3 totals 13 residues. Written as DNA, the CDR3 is TGTGCCAGCAGTTACGCTACCGGACAGGGGCACGACTTC. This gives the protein CASSYATGQGHDF.

CDR3 region: CASSSLGDSRGNTIYF. The CDR3, as DNA: TGTGCCAGCAGTTCTCTGGGGGACAGTCGTGGAAACACCATATATTTT. The chain recombines TRBV28 with TRBJ1-3; 7 bases map to TRBD1. CDR3 length: 16 residues. The germline gives CDR1 MDHEN, CDR2 SYDVKM. V lost 4 bases, J lost 3 bases, and 9 bases stayed unmatched.

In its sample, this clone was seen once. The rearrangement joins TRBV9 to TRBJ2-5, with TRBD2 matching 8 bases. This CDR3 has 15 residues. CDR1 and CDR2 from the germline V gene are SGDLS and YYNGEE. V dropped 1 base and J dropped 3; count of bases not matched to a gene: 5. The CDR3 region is CASSVSSGYKETQYF. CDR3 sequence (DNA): TGTGCCAGCAGCGTATCTAGCGGGTACAAAGAGACCCAGTACTTC.

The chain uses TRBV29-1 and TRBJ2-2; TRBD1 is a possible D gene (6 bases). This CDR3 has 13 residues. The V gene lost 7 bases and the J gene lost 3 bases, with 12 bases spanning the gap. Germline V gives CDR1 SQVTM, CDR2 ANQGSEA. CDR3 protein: CSAEGDHTGELFF. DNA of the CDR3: TGCAGCGCAGAGGGGGATCACACCGGGGAGCTGTTTTTT.

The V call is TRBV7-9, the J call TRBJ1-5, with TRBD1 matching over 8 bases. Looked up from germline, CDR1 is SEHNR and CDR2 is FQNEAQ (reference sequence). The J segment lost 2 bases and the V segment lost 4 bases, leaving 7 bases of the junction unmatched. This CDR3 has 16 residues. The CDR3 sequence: CASSSVRGPGNQPQHF. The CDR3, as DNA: TGTGCCAGCAGCTCTGTCAGGGGGCCCGGCAATCAGCCCCAGCATTTT.

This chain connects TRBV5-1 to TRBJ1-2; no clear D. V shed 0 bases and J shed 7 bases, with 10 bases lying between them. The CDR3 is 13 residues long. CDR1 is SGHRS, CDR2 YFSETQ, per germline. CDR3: CASSLGREGGYTF. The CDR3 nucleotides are TGCGCCAGCAGCTTGGGTCGGGAGGGTGGCTACACCTTC.

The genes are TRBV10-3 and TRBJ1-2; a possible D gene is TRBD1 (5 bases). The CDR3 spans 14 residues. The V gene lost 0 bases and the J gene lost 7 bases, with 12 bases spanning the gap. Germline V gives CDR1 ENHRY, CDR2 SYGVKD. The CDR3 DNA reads TGTGCCATCAGTGAGTCTAGGGGATCCGGTGGCTACACCTTC. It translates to CAISESRGSGGYTF.

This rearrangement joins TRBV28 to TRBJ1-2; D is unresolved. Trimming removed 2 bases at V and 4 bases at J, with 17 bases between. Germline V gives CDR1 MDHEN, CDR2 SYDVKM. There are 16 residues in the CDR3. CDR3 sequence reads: CASSLLPHGRAYGYTF. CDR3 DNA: TGTGCCAGCAGTTTACTTCCCCATGGGAGGGCCTATGGCTACACCTTC.

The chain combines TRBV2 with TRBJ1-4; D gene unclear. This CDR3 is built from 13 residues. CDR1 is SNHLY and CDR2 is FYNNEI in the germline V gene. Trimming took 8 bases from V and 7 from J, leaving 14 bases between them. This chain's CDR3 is CASEALRGEKLFF. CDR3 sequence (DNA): TGTGCCAGCGAGGCCCTTCGTGGTGAAAAACTGTTTTTT.

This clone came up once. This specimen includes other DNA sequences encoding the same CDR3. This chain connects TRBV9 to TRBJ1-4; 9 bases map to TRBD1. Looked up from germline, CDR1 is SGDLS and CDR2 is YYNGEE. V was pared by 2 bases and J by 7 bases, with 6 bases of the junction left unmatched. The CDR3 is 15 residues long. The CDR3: CASSVGTGRGEKLFF. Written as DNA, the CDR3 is TGTGCCAGCAGCGTTGGGACAGGGAGGGGTGAAAAACTGTTTTTT.